This TCR beta chain was sequenced in a study of tumor-infiltrating lymphocytes in oesophageal squamous cell carcinoma (dated by TCRdb to 2015 to 2016). CDR1 is given as LGHDT and CDR2 as YNNKEL, both from the germline V gene (reference sequence). The cysteine opens and the phenylalanine closes a CDR3 of 16 amino acids. Just the 48-base CDR3 DNA is kept, in frame starting at base 1. Library preparation was by PCR. Sequencing was performed on an Illumina HiSeq 2000. The raw public data were reprocessed by TCRdb itself: fastp quality trimming at Q25, MiXCR clonotype calling, in-frame beta chains only. One record per CDR3 amino acid sequence lists the most common genes and DNA. A total of just under 20,000 distinct CDR3 sequences appear in this sample, 40% to 45% of them only once. In total, the top ten clones hold about 13% of the sample. Comment on this clonotype: No antigen is known for it. The record has no base qualities; no much larger clone is one base away.

Sample: normal esophageal tissue next to the tumor. The chain joins TRBV3-1 to TRBJ2-1; 9 bases in between match TRBD1. The DNA end favors TRBJ2-7, so the J call may be wrong. The sequence was obtained from a male donor with esophageal squamous cell carcinoma. The DNA sequence is TGTGCCAGCAGCCTTCAAGGACAGGGGACCCACTACGAGCAGTACTTC. It specifies CASSLQGQGTHYEQYF.